The present TCR beta chain was sequenced within a study of CD8+CD57+ T cells in acquired aplastic anemia. For the study at large: Recorded DNA amounts for sorted CD4+ and CD8+ cells had an average of approximately 2.9 ug. Healthy donors yielded 9 million to 14 million CD4+ cell reads on average.

Study-level findings and limits: Twenty-nine shared CD8+ CDR3s appeared highly expressed within patients' immunodominant clones. The study found no significant CD8+ Simpson's diversity difference between patients and controls.

CDR3 length: 15 amino acids. The V end lost 8 bases, the J end lost 4 bases, and 15 bases lay between the germline ends. Researchers used genomic DNA as the template to profile TCR beta VDJ and CDR3. MiXCR, applied by TCRdb to the reads, yields one record per CDR3 protein. Of fewer than 250,000 distinct CDR3 sequences listed, approximately 50% were seen once; the top ten hold about 16%. This clonotype showed up many times. The antigen is not known. The sequenced material came from sorted CD4+, CD8+, or CD8+CD57+ T cells (not recorded which) from PBMCs. The chain has TRBV12-3 or TRBV12-4 and TRBJ2-6; D tentatively reads TRBD1 or TRBD2 (5 bases each). The sequence was obtained from a human donor in good health, serving as a control. The CDR3 bases are TGTGCCAGCGGACGGGGCTTGGAAGGGGCCAACGTCCTGACTTTC. Protein product: CASGRGLEGANVLTF.